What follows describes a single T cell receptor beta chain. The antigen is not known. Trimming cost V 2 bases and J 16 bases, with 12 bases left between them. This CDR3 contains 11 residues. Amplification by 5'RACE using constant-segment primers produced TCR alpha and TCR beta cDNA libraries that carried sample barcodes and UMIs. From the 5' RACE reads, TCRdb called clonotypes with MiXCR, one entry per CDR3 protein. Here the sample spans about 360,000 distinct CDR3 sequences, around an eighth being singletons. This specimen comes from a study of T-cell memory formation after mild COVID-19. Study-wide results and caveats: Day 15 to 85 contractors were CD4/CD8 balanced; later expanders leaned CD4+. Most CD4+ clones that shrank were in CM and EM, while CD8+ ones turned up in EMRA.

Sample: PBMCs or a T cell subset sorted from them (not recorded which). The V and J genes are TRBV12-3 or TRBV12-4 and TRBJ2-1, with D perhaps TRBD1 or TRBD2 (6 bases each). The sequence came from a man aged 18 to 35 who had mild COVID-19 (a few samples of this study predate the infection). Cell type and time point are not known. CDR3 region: CASSLIGGVFF. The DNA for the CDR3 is TGTGCCAGCAGTTTAATCGGGGGCGTATTCTTC.